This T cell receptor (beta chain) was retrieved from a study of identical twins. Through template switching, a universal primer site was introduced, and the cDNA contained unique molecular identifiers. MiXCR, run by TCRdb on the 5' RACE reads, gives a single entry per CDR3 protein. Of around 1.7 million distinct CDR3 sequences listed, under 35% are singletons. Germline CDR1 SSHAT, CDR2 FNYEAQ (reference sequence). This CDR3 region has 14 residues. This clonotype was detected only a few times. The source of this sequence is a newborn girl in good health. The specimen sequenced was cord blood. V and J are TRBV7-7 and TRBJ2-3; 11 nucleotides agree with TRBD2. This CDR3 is CAMLLAGVTDTQYF. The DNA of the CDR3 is TGTGCTATGCTACTAGCGGGAGTAACAGATACGCAGTATTTT.